These 25 T cell receptor beta chains were sequenced from one sample in a study of blood T cell repertoires in COVID-19. The table came from immunoSEQ multiplex PCR; TCRdb's copy has only in-frame clones and leaves some out. The repertoire consists of under 350,000 clones, with about nine tenths occurring once and the leading ten covering over 2.5%. Material for sequencing was PBMCs or T cells enriched from blood (not recorded which). All receptors derive from a woman under 30 who had recovered from COVID-19.

The chain joins TRBV11-3 to TRBJ2-5; D is possibly TRBD1 (5 bases). Germline CDR1 SGHNT, CDR2 YENEEA. Trimming stripped 1 base from V and 4 bases from J, with 19 bases between. CDR3 length: 17 residues. The CDR3 region is CASSLVVGLGAAETQYF. Written as DNA, the CDR3 is TGTGCCAGCAGCTTAGTCGTTGGGTTAGGGGCTGCAGAGACCCAGTACTTC.

V and J are TRBV7-8 and TRBJ1-5; D ambiguous. Germline CDR1 is SGHVS and CDR2 is FQNEAQ. The CDR3 spans 16 residues. The V and J ends lost 3 bases and 0 bases respectively, with 12 bases between them. The CDR3 loop is CASSLEQLYSNQPQHF. DNA of the CDR3: TGTGCCAGCAGCTTGGAACAGCTTTATAGCAATCAGCCCCAGCATTTT.

Worth noting for this clone: Other nucleotide sequences from this sample produce the same CDR3. The chain has TRBV2 and TRBJ2-2, with 12 positions matching TRBD2. Germline V lookup: CDR1 SNHLY, CDR2 FYNNEI. This CDR3 spans 17 amino acids. J gave up 1 base and V 2 bases, and 2 bases lay outside the gene matches. DNA for the CDR3: TGTGCCAGCAGTGAACTAGCGGGAGGGTTGAACACCGGGGAGCTGTTTTTT. Its protein is CASSELAGGLNTGELFF.

V gene TRBV18 combines with J gene TRBJ1-2; 11 bases fit TRBD1. The CDR3 runs to 17 residues. CDR1 and CDR2 (germline): KGHSH, LQKENI. Unmatched junction bases numbered 6, after V lost 3 bases and J lost 0 bases. The DNA for the CDR3 is TGTGCCAGCTCACCGCCGGGACAGGGGGTCGCTAACTATGGCTACACCTTC. It yields the protein CASSPPGQGVANYGYTF.

This chain joins TRBV4-3 and TRBJ1-2, with D possibly TRBD1 on 6 matching bases. Germline-derived CDR1 and CDR2 are LGHNA and YSLEER. Deletions cut 6 bases from V and 5 bases from J, with 13 bases between. This CDR3 spans 13 amino acids. CDR3 sequence (DNA): TGCGCCAGCAGGAACAGGGAGTCGTATGGCTACACCTTC. Its translation: CASRNRESYGYTF.

The chain recombines TRBV6-5 with TRBJ2-7, with TRBD2 matching 7 bases. The germline CDR1 and CDR2 sequences are MNHEY and SVGAGI. The CDR3 is 16 residues long. The trim removed 2 bases at V and 3 bases at J, leaving 10 bases unmatched. The CDR3 DNA reads TGTGCCAGCAGTTACGCCAGACCGGGACTACTCTACGAGCAGTACTTC. It specifies CASSYARPGLLYEQYF.

The chain uses TRBV27 and TRBJ2-7, with D possibly TRBD1 on 6 matching bases. The germline gives CDR1 MNHEY, CDR2 SMNVEV (reference sequence). The CDR3 is made up of 15 amino acids. Trimming removed 6 bases at V and 6 bases at J, with 21 bases between. CDR3 protein: CASSAPGHGAGEQYF. As DNA, the CDR3 is TGTGCCAGCAGCGCTCCGGGACATGGGGCGGGCGAGCAGTACTTC.

V gene TRBV6-1 combines with J gene TRBJ2-7, with TRBD1 identical over 7 bases. The CDR3 has 15 residues. Trimming at V came to 1 base and at J to 2 bases, leaving 5 bases not matched to a gene. The germline V gene encodes CDR1 MNHNS and CDR2 SASEGT. This chain's CDR3 is CASSEVRQGAYEQYF. The CDR3 bases are TGTGCCAGCAGTGAAGTTAGACAGGGCGCCTACGAGCAGTACTTC.

The chain combines TRBV7-2 with TRBJ2-5; a possible D gene is TRBD2 (7 bases). V was shortened by 5 bases and J by 4 bases, with 20 bases between the two germline ends. CDR1 SGHTA and CDR2 FQGNSA come from the germline V gene. This CDR3 spans 16 amino acids. CDR3 in DNA: TGTGCCAGCAGCGGTCCCACCCGGGGGGCAGGAGAGACCCAGTACTTC. Its protein is CASSGPTRGAGETQYF.

The V and J genes are TRBV7-9 and TRBJ1-2; D is perhaps TRBD1 (5 bases). Deletions cut 6 bases from V and 6 bases from J, with 20 bases between. The CDR3 runs to 15 residues. The V gene's germline CDR1 is SEHNR and CDR2 FQNEAQ (reference sequence). In DNA, the CDR3 is TGTGCCAGCAGTGATAGGGGAGGAAGGCTGGATGGCTACACCTTC. Residues: CASSDRGGRLDGYTF. The complete variable domain, with remaining parts taken from reference TRBV7-9 and TRBJ1-2, reads DTGVSQNPRHKITKRGQNVTFRCDPISEHNRLYWYRQTLGQGPEFLTYFQNEAQLEKSRLLSDRFSAERPKGSFSTLEIQRTEQGDSAMYLCASSDRGGRLDGYTFGSGTRLTVV.

The gene calls are TRBV5-5 and TRBJ2-7, with D possibly being TRBD2 (7 bases). V shed 4 bases and J shed 4 bases, with 18 bases lying between them. The CDR3 extends over 15 amino acids. CDR1 and CDR2 from the germline V gene are SGHKS and YYEKEE (reference sequence). Here the CDR3 reads CASSATGGGVYEQYF. The CDR3 DNA reads as TGTGCCAGCAGCGCAACCGGAGGGGGGGTTTACGAGCAGTACTTC.

This clone occurred a few times. The chain employs TRBV3-1 (or the pseudogene TRBV3-2) and TRBJ2-5, with 13 bases aligning to TRBD2. CDR1 and CDR2 from the germline V gene are LGHDT and YNNKEL (reference sequence). This CDR3 has 16 amino acids. Germline trimming cut 4 bases from V and 5 bases from J; bases unmatched to any gene: 7. The CDR3: CASSRTSGRAVETQYF. For the CDR3, the DNA is TGTGCCAGCAGCCGCACTAGCGGGAGGGCCGTTGAGACCCAGTACTTC.

This clone showed up just a few times. The rearrangement uses TRBV5-5 and TRBJ1-2; D gene uncertain. The CDR3 has 15 amino acids. V was clipped by 0 bases and J by 0 bases, with 9 bases between them. Germline V lookup: CDR1 SGHKS, CDR2 YYEKEE (reference sequence). The CDR3 is CASSLDPESNYGYTF. The CDR3 nucleotides read TGTGCCAGCAGCTTGGATCCAGAATCTAACTATGGCTACACCTTC.

Many counts were recorded for this clone. This sequence joins TRBV29-1 and TRBJ2-2; the D gene is possibly TRBD1 (5 bases). CDR1 SQVTM and CDR2 ANQGSEA come from the germline V gene. CDR3 length: 13 residues. Trimming took 3 bases from V and 4 from J, leaving 9 bases between them. The CDR3 DNA is TGCAGCGTTGATCAGGGTCCCACCGGGGAGCTGTTTTTT. Translated: CSVDQGPTGELFF.

V usage is TRBV25-1 and J usage is TRBJ2-1, with D hard to call. Germline CDR1 is MGHDK and CDR2 is SYGVNS. V was pared by 0 bases and J by 3 bases, with 3 bases between. This CDR3 is built from 13 residues. CDR3 protein: CASSEYYYNEQFF. Written as DNA, the CDR3 is TGTGCCAGCAGTGAATATTACTACAATGAGCAGTTCTTC.

CDR3 DNA: TGTGCCAGCAGCGTAGCAGCGGGAGTTGGAGAGACCCAGTACTTC. It is translated as CASSVAAGVGETQYF. The gene calls are TRBV9 and TRBJ2-5; 8 bases are a match to TRBD2. The J segment lost 4 bases and the V segment lost 0 bases, leaving 5 bases of the junction unmatched. Germline V CDR1 and CDR2: SGDLS, YYNGEE. This CDR3 has 15 amino acids.

This clone was counted only a few times. The CDR3 nucleotides read TGTGCCAGCAGCCCGACAGGGGTTGGTTCACCCCTCCACTTT. The encoded protein is CASSPTGVGSPLHF. V gene TRBV11-2 combines with J gene TRBJ1-6; TRBD1 aligns across 8 bases. The CDR3 extends over 14 amino acids. Trimming cost V 5 bases and J 9 bases; bases outside gene matches: 6. Germline V gene data show CDR1 as SGHAT and CDR2 as FQNNGV.

This clone was detected only once. The chain recombines TRBV15 with TRBJ2-7, with a possible D match to TRBD1 (6 bases). Trimming left V 8 bases short and J 2 bases short, with 10 bases between. From germline, CDR1 is LNHNV and CDR2 YYDKDF (reference sequence). The CDR3 totals 12 residues. Here the CDR3 reads CATRTEAYEQYF. CDR3 bases: TGTGCCACCCGGACAGAGGCCTACGAGCAGTACTTC.

This chain links TRBV2 with TRBJ2-3, with TRBD2 matching over 14 bases. Looked up from germline, CDR1 is SNHLY and CDR2 is FYNNEI. Losses at the gene ends were 5 bases for V and 5 bases for J; bases not matched to a gene: 3. This CDR3 contains 15 residues. The CDR3 DNA sequence: TGTGCCAGCAGTCCGGGACTAGCGGGGGTAGATACGCAGTATTTT. Translation: CASSPGLAGVDTQYF.

V and J are TRBV14 and TRBJ2-1; 13 bases fit TRBD2. CDR1 and CDR2 from the germline V gene are SGHDN and FVKESK. This CDR3 region has 20 residues. The J segment lost 0 bases and the V segment lost 3 bases, leaving 11 bases of the junction unmatched. The CDR3 nucleotides are TGTGCCAGCAGCCAGATACCACTAGCGGGGGGGTCTAGCTCCTACAATGAGCAGTTCTTC. Protein: CASSQIPLAGGSSSYNEQFF. The full variable domain, in which reference TRBV14 and TRBJ2-1 provide the parts outside the CDR3, is EAGVTQFPSHSVIEKGQTVTLRCDPISGHDNLYWYRRVMGKEIKFLLHFVKESKQDESGMPNNRFLAERTGGTYSTLKVQPAELEDSGVYFCASSQIPLAGGSSSYNEQFFGPGTRLTVL.

This clone is a singleton in its sample. The V call is TRBV6-5, the J call TRBJ1-2, with D possibly matching TRBD1 (5 bases). V was clipped by 4 bases and J by 1 base, with 7 bases between them. CDR1 is MNHEY, CDR2 SVGAGI, per germline. CDR3 length: 13 amino acids. The CDR3 sequence: CASSLTVNYGYTF. The CDR3 DNA follows: TGTGCCAGCAGTTTGACAGTTAACTATGGCTACACCTTC.

The V and J genes are TRBV5-4 and TRBJ2-4; 12 nucleotides line up with TRBD2. The trim removed 2 bases at V and 0 bases at J, leaving 3 bases unmatched. The CDR3 covers 17 residues. The germline V gene has CDR1 SGHNT and CDR2 YYREEE (reference sequence). The CDR3 bases are TGTGCCAGCAGCTTCACGACTAGCGGGGGAGCCAAAAACATTCAGTACTTC. Encoded protein: CASSFTTSGGAKNIQYF.

The CDR3 reads CASSAGTSGRREQYF. The CDR3, as DNA: TGTGCCAGTAGTGCTGGGACTAGCGGGAGGAGAGAGCAGTACTTC. The V gene is TRBV19, the J gene TRBJ2-7; 15 nucleotides line up with TRBD2. This CDR3 is built from 15 residues. V shed 5 bases and J 7 bases; nucleotides not matched to a gene: 6. The V gene's germline CDR1 is LNHDA and CDR2 SQIVND (reference sequence). The whole variable domain, remainder taken from reference TRBV19 and TRBJ2-7, is DGGITQSPKYLFRKEGQNVTLSCEQNLNHDAMYWYRQDPGQGLRLIYYSQIVNDFQKGDIAEGYSVSREKKESFPLTVTSAQKNPTAFYLCASSAGTSGRREQYFGPGTRLTVT.

The chain joins TRBV7-2 to TRBJ1-1; perhaps TRBD1 as D (5 bases). V was pared by 6 bases and J by 4 bases, with 12 bases between. This CDR3 is built from 13 residues. Germline V CDR1 and CDR2: SGHTA, FQGNSA. The CDR3 protein is CASRSGGGTEAFF. As DNA, the CDR3 is TGTGCCAGCAGAAGCGGGGGGGGCACTGAAGCTTTCTTT.

CDR3 nucleotide sequence: TGCGCCAGCCACACAGAGTACAATGAGCAGTTCTTC. It translates to CASHTEYNEQFF. The V call is TRBV5-1, the J call TRBJ2-1; D gene ambiguous. The germline V and J ends were trimmed by 7 bases and 4 bases, with 9 bases remaining between them. The germline V gene encodes CDR1 SGHRS and CDR2 YFSETQ. The CDR3 runs 12 residues. The variable domain in full, completed from reference TRBV5-1 and TRBJ2-1, reads KAGVTQTPRYLIKTRGQQVTLSCSPISGHRSVSWYQQTPGQGLQFLFEYFSETQRNKGNFPGRFSGRQFSNSRSEMNVSTLELGDSALYLCASHTEYNEQFFGPGTRLTVL.